Here is one TCR beta chain with its context. The data derive from a study of T cell changes during pregnancy in multiple sclerosis. CDR3 size: 13 residues. Germline CDR1 and CDR2: LNHNV and YYDKDF (reference sequence). V lost 1 base and J lost 5, with 8 bases in between. Profiled with immunoSEQ multiplex PCR; TCRdb holds only in-frame clones, not every one. The sample holds 18,000 or so clones, about 88% seen once. The chain recombines TRBV15 with TRBJ2-5, with D possibly matching TRBD2 (6 bases). The sequencing used CD4+ T cells from peripheral blood mononuclear cells, collected in the first trimester of pregnancy. This receptor was taken from a female donor in good health, enrolled as a control in a pregnancy study. The CDR3 sequence: CATSRGGGETQYF. CDR3 bases: TGTGCCACCAGCAGAGGTGGGGGGGAGACCCAGTACTTC.